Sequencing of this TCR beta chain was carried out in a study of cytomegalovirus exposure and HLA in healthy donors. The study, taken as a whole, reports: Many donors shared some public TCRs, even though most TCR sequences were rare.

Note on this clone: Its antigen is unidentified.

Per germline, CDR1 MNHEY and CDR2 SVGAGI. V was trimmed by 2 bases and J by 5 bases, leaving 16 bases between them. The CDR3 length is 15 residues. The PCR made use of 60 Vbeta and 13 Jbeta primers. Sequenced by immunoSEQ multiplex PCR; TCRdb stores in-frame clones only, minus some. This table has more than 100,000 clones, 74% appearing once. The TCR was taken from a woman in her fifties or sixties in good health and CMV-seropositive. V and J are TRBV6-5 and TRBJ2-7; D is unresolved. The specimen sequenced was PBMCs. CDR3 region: CASSYGDSTADEQYF. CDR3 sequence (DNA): TGTGCCAGCAGTTACGGTGACTCGACCGCCGACGAGCAGTACTTC.